This T cell receptor beta chain appears in the sequencing data of a study of post-analysis software for immune sequencing data (dated by TCRdb to between 2015 and 2017). At the level of the whole study: Recorded disease courses included relapsing-remitting, secondary progressive and progressive-relapsing multiple sclerosis, with some patients lacking subtype annotation. A subset of samples was prepared in parallel using single-end sample barcoding, then pooled and co-amplified after Illumina adapter ligation. The patient repertoires were compared against 11 previously published healthy control repertoires obtained from donors aged roughly 6 to 28 years.

The protocol used for the library was PCR. The instrument given in TCRdb is Illumina HiSeq 2500. Unique molecular identifiers were incorporated into TCR beta cDNA libraries to reduce PCR and sequencing biases. Roughly 500,000 cDNA molecules were obtained per 1 to 10 million input T cells, so each molecule approximated one T cell. The same protocol used for the earlier healthy control dataset was applied to prepare and sequence the patient libraries. Samples belonging to the same batch were prepared together, multiplexed and sequenced on a shared HiSeq lane. For the original study's pipeline: Raw barcoded reads were processed with MIGEC, discarding single-read molecular identifier groups before consensus assembly and CDR3 extraction. Clonotype tables were post-analysed with VDJtools, normalizing diversity by down-sampling all datasets to the smallest sample size. To correct batch-related cross-sample contamination, repertoire overlap clustering matched CDR3 amino acid sequences but not nucleotide sequences. TCRdb redid the processing of the public reads, applying fastp at Q25 and MiXCR, and retained in-frame beta chains. Duplicate CDR3 protein sequences are folded into a single record with the most common DNA and genes. It is TCRdb's table, rather than the study itself, that gives the V and J calls and clone size. The sample table holds about 540,000 distinct CDR3 sequences, of which around 31% were seen once. 4.5% to 7.5% of the sample is in the top ten clones.

TCR beta repertoires were profiled from peripheral blood of about a dozen young patients with multiple sclerosis to demonstrate the VDJtools post-analysis software. The patients with multiple sclerosis were children and adolescents between 6 and 15 years of age. Comment on this clonotype: No antigen is known for it. Nothing much larger sits one base from this clone, and base qualities are not available.

The paper as a whole reports these results and caveats: Compared with controls, multiple sclerosis patients had significantly lower normalized Chao1 diversity, a finding suggesting substantial peripheral T-cell clonal expansion. Strong co-clustering of samples prepared in the same batch was shown by direct clustering with F measure, prompting a batch-effect correction. The multiple sclerosis patient group was slightly younger than the control group.

Material: blood. The clonotype originates from a girl aged 2-17 years with multiple sclerosis.

The DNA is as follows: TGTGCCAGCAGCTTAGCCCCAGGGGTAAACACCATATATTTT. Its protein is CASSLAPGVNTIYF. The V and J segments used are TRBV7-2 and TRBJ1-3; 6 matching bases give a weak D call of TRBD1. V was cut back by 0 bases and J by 6 bases, leaving a gap of 9 bases between them. According to the germline V gene, CDR1 reads SGHTA and CDR2 reads FQGNSA. The CDR3 numbers 14 residues from cysteine through phenylalanine. Kept here is only the CDR3 DNA, which spans 42 bases and is read in frame from base 1.